The 17 T cell receptor beta chains presented below share a single source sample, sequenced in a study of response to subunit inactivated influenza vaccine. MiXCR, run by TCRdb on the RT-PCR reads, gives a single entry per CDR3 protein. The sample records 400,000 to 550,000 distinct CDR3 sequences, 25% being singletons. This specimen consisted of CD4+ T cells sorted from PBMCs, obtained approximately 5 days after vaccination. The source of these receptors is a man over 45 who received an inactivated influenza vaccine.

The table lists this clonotype with a few counts. The chain combines TRBV20-1 with TRBJ1-1; 8 bases fit TRBD1. Germline V gives CDR1 DFQATT, CDR2 SNEGSKA (reference sequence). V lost 1 base and J lost 1; bases outside the gene matches: 5. There are 15 residues in the CDR3. As DNA, the CDR3 is TGCAGTGCTAGAGCCGCAGGGGGCCGGAACACTGAAGCTTTCTTT. This gives the protein CSARAAGGRNTEAFF.

This clonotype was seen only a few times. A junction boundary mismatches the germline segment, possibly from a read error. V and J are TRBV10-3 and TRBJ2-3; TRBD2 might be the D (6 bases). The CDR3 sequence is 15 residues long. Per the germline V gene, CDR1 is ENHRY and CDR2 is SYGVKD. CDR3 sequence (DNA): TGTGCCATCAGTGAGTCGTCGTTAGCGGCCACCCCTCTTAGCTTT. Amino acid sequence: CAISESSLAATPLSF.

There are a few counts of this clonotype. The chain employs TRBV5-5 and TRBJ2-4; TRBD1 matches at 7 bases. Looked up from germline, CDR1 is SGHKS and CDR2 is YYEKEE (reference sequence). This CDR3 has 14 amino acids. The V and J ends lost 0 bases and 6 bases, in that order; junction bases with no gene match: 3. CDR3 DNA sequence: TGTGCCAGCAGCTTGGAGGGGGACAGAAACATTCAGTACTTC. Translating it yields CASSLEGDRNIQYF.

Only a few counts were recorded for this clonotype. V usage is TRBV10-3 and J usage is TRBJ2-7, with TRBD2 identical over 7 bases. Germline CDR1 and CDR2: ENHRY and SYGVKD. The V and J ends lost 3 bases and 3 bases, in that order; junction bases with no gene match: 11. The CDR3 is made up of 16 amino acids. CDR3 nucleotide sequence: TGTGCCATCAGTGATACCGCGATTAGCGGGCGCTACGAGCAGTACTTC. Residues: CAISDTAISGRYEQYF.

V usage is TRBV20-1 and J usage is TRBJ1-1; no firm D call. The CDR3 is made up of 15 amino acids. V was pared by 1 base and J by 0 bases, with 12 bases between. Per the germline V gene, CDR1 is DFQATT and CDR2 is SNEGSKA (reference sequence). CDR3 nucleotide sequence: TGCAGTGCTAGAGTACCGAGTACCTTGAACACTGAAGCTTTCTTT. The encoded protein is CSARVPSTLNTEAFF.

This clonotype was picked up a small number of times. The CDR3 sequence is CASSLGFGFQETQYF. DNA for the CDR3: TGTGCCAGCAGCTTGGGATTTGGATTCCAAGAGACCCAGTACTTC. This sequence joins TRBV5-5 and TRBJ2-5; D gene uncertain. The CDR3 is 15 residues long. The germline V gene has CDR1 SGHKS and CDR2 YYEKEE (reference sequence). Deletions cut 0 bases from V and 1 base from J, with 10 bases between.

This clonotype was seen a few times. V and J are TRBV27 and TRBJ2-3, with D unresolved. V was shortened by 1 base and J by 6 bases, with 17 bases between the two germline ends. Germline-derived CDR1 and CDR2 are MNHEY and SMNVEV (reference sequence). CDR3 length: 16 residues. CDR3 sequence (DNA): TGTGCCAGCAGTTTATTTTCCCAGGTGACCCTGGATACGCAGTATTTT. The encoded protein is CASSLFSQVTLDTQYF.

The chain links TRBV20-1 to TRBJ2-3; the D call may be TRBD1 or TRBD2 (5 bases each). V was pared by 5 bases and J by 4 bases, with 16 bases between. Per the germline V gene, CDR1 is DFQATT and CDR2 is SNEGSKA (reference sequence). The CDR3 is 14 residues long. In DNA form, the CDR3 reads TGCAGTGCTTGGCTCACGGGACGGGCAGATACGCAGTATTTT. This gives the protein CSAWLTGRADTQYF.

This clonotype showed up just a few times. The genes are TRBV4-2 and TRBJ2-3; 8 bases fit TRBD2. In germline, CDR1 is LGHNA, CDR2 YNFKEQ. CDR3 size: 17 residues. J was trimmed by 0 bases and V by 0 bases; bases with no gene match: 5. The CDR3 nucleotides are TGTGCCAGCAGCCAAGACACTAGCGGCACTAGCACAGATACGCAGTATTTT. Translating it yields CASSQDTSGTSTDTQYF.

J is TRBJ1-4 and V is TRBV7-6, with unresolved D. Trimming cost V 4 bases and J 4 bases, with 13 bases left between them. Germline CDR1 and CDR2: SGHVS and FNYEAQ. There are 15 residues in the CDR3. Here the CDR3 DNA reads TGTGCCAGCAGCTCGGCGCGCGGGCATAATGAAAAACTGTTTTTT. This translates into CASSSARGHNEKLFF.

The table lists this clonotype with a few counts. This chain uses TRBV7-2 with TRBJ2-7; 14 bases fit TRBD2. With 3 bases clipped from V and 6 bases from J, the junction kept 4 bases outside the gene matches. Germline values: CDR1 SGHTA, CDR2 FQGNSA. The CDR3 sequence is 15 residues long. The CDR3 is CASSLTSGGATEQYF. The DNA for the CDR3 is TGTGCCAGCAGCTTGACTAGCGGGGGGGCTACCGAGCAGTACTTC.

The chain combines TRBV25-1 with TRBJ2-7; D unresolved. Per the germline V gene, CDR1 is MGHDK and CDR2 is SYGVNS. The CDR3 extends over 11 amino acids. Trimming removed 3 bases from V and 7 bases from J, with 7 bases in between. Here the CDR3 reads CASSDKREQYF. DNA of the CDR3: TGTGCCAGCAGTGATAAAAGGGAGCAGTACTTC.

The chain couples TRBV29-1 to TRBJ2-3; possibly TRBD1 for D (6 bases). Trimming removed 7 bases at V and 5 bases at J, with 13 bases between. The CDR3 contains 12 residues. Germline V gives CDR1 SQVTM, CDR2 ANQGSEA. CDR3 loop: CSGTAAEDTQYF. The CDR3 DNA reads as TGCAGCGGGACAGCGGCGGAAGATACGCAGTATTTT.

This clonotype was observed a few times. The J gene is TRBJ2-7, the V gene TRBV20-1; D is possibly TRBD1 or TRBD2 (5 bases each). This CDR3 region has 13 residues. Germline V gives CDR1 DFQATT, CDR2 SNEGSKA (reference sequence). Trimming left V 2 bases short and J 6 bases short, with 14 bases between. Here the CDR3 DNA reads TGCAGTGCTAGACCCGGGACGGCGTTCGAGCAGTACTTC. Translated, it gives CSARPGTAFEQYF.

CDR3 loop: CSALRQGGNQPQHF. CDR3 sequence (DNA): TGCAGTGCACTTCGACAGGGAGGAAATCAGCCCCAGCATTTT. The gene calls are TRBV20-1 and TRBJ1-5; TRBD1 matches at 7 bases. This CDR3 is built from 14 residues. Germline V gene lookup returns CDR1 DFQATT and CDR2 SNEGSKA (reference sequence). V shed 6 bases and J 4 bases; nucleotides not matched to a gene: 9.

This chain connects TRBV5-4 to TRBJ2-1; tentatively, D is TRBD2 (6 bases). V lost 2 bases and J lost 2, with 11 bases in between. CDR1 and CDR2 (germline): SGHNT, YYREEE (reference sequence). The CDR3 consists of 15 residues. The CDR3 nucleotides read TGTGCCAGCAGCTTAAAAGCGGGCACCTACAATGAGCAGTTCTTC. Encoded protein: CASSLKAGTYNEQFF.

This clonotype was detected a few times. The CDR3 DNA is TGCAGTGCTCGCACAGGGCCGGCTAATGAAAAACTGTTTTTT. It translates to CSARTGPANEKLFF. The chain uses TRBV20-1 and TRBJ1-4; D possibly corresponds to TRBD1 (6 bases). V lost 5 bases and J 3 bases, leaving 13 bases between the germline ends. In germline, CDR1 is DFQATT, CDR2 SNEGSKA (reference sequence). The CDR3 sequence is 14 residues long.